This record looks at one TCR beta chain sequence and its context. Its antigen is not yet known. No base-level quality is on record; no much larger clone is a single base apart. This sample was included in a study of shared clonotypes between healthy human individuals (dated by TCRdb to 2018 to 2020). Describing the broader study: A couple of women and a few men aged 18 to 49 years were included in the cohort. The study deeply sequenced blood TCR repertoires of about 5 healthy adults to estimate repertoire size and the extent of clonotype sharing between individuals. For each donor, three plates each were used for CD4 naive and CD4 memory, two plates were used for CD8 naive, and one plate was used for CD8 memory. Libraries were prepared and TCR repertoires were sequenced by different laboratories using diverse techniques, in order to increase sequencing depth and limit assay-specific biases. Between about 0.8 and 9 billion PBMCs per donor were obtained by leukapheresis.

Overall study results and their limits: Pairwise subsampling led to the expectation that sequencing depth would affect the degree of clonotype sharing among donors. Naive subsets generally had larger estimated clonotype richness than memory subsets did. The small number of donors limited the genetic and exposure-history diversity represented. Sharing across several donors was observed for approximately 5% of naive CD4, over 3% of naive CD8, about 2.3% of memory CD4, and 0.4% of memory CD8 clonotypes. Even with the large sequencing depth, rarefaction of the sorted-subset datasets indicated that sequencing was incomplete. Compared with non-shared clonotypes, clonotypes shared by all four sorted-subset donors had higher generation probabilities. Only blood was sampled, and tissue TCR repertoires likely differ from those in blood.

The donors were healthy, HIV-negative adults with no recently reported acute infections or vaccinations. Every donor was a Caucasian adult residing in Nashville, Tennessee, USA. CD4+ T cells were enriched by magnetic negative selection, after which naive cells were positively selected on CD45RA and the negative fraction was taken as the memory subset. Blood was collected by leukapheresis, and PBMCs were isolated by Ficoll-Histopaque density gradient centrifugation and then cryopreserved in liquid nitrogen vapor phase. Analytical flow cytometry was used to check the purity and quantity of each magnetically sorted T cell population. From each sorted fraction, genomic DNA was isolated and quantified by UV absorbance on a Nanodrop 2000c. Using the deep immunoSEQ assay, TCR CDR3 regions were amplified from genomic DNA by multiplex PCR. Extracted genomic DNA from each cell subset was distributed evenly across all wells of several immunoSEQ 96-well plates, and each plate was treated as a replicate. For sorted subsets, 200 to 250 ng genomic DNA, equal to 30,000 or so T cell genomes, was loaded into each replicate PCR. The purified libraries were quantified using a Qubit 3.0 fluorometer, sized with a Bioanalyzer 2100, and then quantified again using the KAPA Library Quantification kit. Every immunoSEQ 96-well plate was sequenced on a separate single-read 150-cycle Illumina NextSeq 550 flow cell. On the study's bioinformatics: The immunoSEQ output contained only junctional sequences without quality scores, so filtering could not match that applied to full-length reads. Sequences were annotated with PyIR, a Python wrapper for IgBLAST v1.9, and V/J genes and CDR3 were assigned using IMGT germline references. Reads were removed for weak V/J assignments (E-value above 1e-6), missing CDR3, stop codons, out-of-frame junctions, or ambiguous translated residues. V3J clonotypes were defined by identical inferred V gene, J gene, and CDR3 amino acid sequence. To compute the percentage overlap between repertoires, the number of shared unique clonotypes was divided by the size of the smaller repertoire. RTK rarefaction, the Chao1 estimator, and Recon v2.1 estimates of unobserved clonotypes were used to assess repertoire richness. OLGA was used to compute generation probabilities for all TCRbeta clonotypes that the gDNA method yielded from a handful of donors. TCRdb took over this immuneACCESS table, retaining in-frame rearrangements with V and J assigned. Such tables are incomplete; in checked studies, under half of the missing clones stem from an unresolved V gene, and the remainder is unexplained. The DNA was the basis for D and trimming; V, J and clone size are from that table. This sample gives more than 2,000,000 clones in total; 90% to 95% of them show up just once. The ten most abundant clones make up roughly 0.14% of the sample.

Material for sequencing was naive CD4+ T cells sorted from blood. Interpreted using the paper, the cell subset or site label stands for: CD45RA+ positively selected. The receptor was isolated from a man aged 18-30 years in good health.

The CDR3 in this case is CAWSPGSRLLHF. The nucleotides are TGTGCCTGGAGCCCAGGGTCGAGACTCCTCCACTTT. Recombination linked TRBV30 to TRBJ1-6; 5 matching bases give a weak D call of TRBD1. CDR1 and CDR2, per the germline V gene (reference sequence), are GTSNPN and SVGIG. The junction shows trimming of 3 bases on V and 15 bases on J, plus 15 bases between the germline ends. The CDR3, from cysteine to phenylalanine, totals 12 residues. The retained sequence is limited to the CDR3, 36 bases, with the frame set at the first base. The CDR3 plus the reference TRBV30 and TRBJ1-6 genes for the other parts give the full variable domain: SQTIHQWPATLVQPVGSPLSLECTVEGTSNPNLYWYRQAAGRGLQLLFYSVGIGQISSEVPQNLSASRPQDRQFILSSKKLLLSDSGFYLCAWSPGSRLLHFGNGTRLTVT.